This T cell receptor (beta chain) was captured in a study of control samples from healthy donors and cancer patients. Trimming took 5 bases from V and 5 from J; bases not matched to a gene: 9. CDR1 and CDR2 from the germline V gene are MDHEN and SYDVKM. The CDR3 totals 16 residues. This clone was detected only once. Measured with immunoSEQ multiplex PCR; TCRdb has only the in-frame clones, and not every one. The profile shows around 71,000 clones, about 90% of them singletons. The material sequenced was PBMCs. The sequence came from a woman in her fifties or sixties with head and neck cancer. J is TRBJ2-5 and V is TRBV28; 12 nucleotides line up with TRBD1. The CDR3 region has the DNA TGTGCCAGCAGTAATACCGGGACAGGGGGCAGGGAGACCCAGTACTTC. Encoded protein: CASSNTGTGGRETQYF.